This T cell receptor beta chain appears in the sequencing data of a study of cytomegalovirus exposure and HLA in healthy donors. The repertoire was sequenced with immunoSEQ multiplex PCR; TCRdb's copy has only in-frame clones and lacks some. Among about 120,000 clones listed, more than 75% were seen once. General observations from the study: Altogether, 150 to 200 TCR beta chains were recorded as cytomegalovirus-associated.

This clone was found once. Its specificity is not known. This CDR3 comprises 18 residues. The germline CDR1 and CDR2 sequences are SGHRS and YFSETQ. Trimming at V came to 4 bases and at J to 0 bases, leaving 15 bases not matched to a gene. This receptor was obtained from a woman between 18 and 30 years old in good health and CMV-seropositive. This sequence joins TRBV5-1 and TRBJ1-2; TRBD1 aligns across 7 bases. The sequenced sample was PBMCs. The CDR3 here is CASSATSGTEPTNYGYTF. The DNA for the CDR3 is TGCGCCAGCAGCGCGACCTCCGGGACAGAACCTACTAACTATGGCTACACCTTC.